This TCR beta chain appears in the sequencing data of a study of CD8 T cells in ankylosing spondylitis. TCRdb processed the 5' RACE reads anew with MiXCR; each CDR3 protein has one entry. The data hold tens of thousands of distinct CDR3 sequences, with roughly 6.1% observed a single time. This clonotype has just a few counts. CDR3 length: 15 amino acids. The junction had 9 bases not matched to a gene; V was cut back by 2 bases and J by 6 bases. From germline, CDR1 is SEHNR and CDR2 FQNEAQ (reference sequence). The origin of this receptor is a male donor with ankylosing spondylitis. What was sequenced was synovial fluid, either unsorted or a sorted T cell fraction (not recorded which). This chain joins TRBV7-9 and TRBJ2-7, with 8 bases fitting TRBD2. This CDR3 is CASSLSAAGVGEQYF. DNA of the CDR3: TGTGCCAGCAGCTTATCTGCAGCGGGAGTCGGCGAGCAGTACTTC.